Listed below are T cell receptor beta chains from one sample, sequenced in a study of T cell responses to AZD1222 COVID-19 vaccine. Profiling relied on immunoSEQ multiplex PCR, and the TCRdb table lists in-frame clones only, not all of them. The sample has about 100,000 clones, about 93% seen once; the top ten hold roughly 1.7%. This specimen was peripheral blood, taken on day 0 of AZD1222 vaccination. The receptors were gathered from an adult in good health. CDR3s include the opening cysteine and the closing phenylalanine or tryptophan. The D gene is left open where the match is weak. Only part of the rows carry a size: once, few, many, or a class if the clone is expanded.

J gene,V gene,D gene,clone size,CDR3 protein,CDR3 DNA
TRBJ1-5,TRBV18,NA,NA,CASSPDRRYQPQHF,TGTGCCAGCTCACCAGACAGGCGATATCAGCCCCAGCATTTT
TRBJ2-1,TRBV29-1,NA,NA,CSVRLSYNEQFF,TGCAGCGTTCGACTTTCCTACAATGAGCAGTTCTTC
TRBJ1-2,TRBV4-1,NA,NA,CASSQSGQIYGYTF,TGCGCCAGCAGCCAATCTGGGCAGATTTATGGCTACACCTTC
TRBJ2-3,TRBV28,TRBD2,NA,CASSSLRGVGTDTQYF,TGTGCCAGCAGTTCCCTCCGGGGGGTGGGCACAGATACGCAGTATTTT
TRBJ2-7,TRBV15,TRBD1,once,CATSRGLGGPFYEQYF,TGTGCCACCAGCAGGGGGTTAGGGGGCCCCTTCTACGAGCAGTACTTC
TRBJ1-1,TRBV7-6,TRBD1,NA,CASTPPRTGATEAFF,TGTGCCAGCACCCCACCTAGGACAGGGGCTACCGAAGCTTTCTTT
TRBJ2-5,TRBV7-8,NA,NA,CASSLAAGAGFVETQYF,TGTGCCAGCAGCTTAGCGGCAGGTGCGGGGTTTGTGGAGACCCAGTACTTC
TRBJ2-4,TRBV10-3,NA,NA,CAISEGGIQYF,TGTGCCATCAGTGAGGGCGGCATTCAGTACTTC
TRBJ2-3,TRBV2,NA,NA,CARRLDTQYF,TGTGCCAGGCGGTTGGATACGCAGTATTTT
TRBJ2-7,TRBV28,NA,NA,CASSSPPGEQYF,TGTGCCAGCAGTTCCCCCCCGGGCGAGCAGTACTTC
TRBJ1-6,TRBV5-4,NA,NA,CASSLGSGSSSYNSPLHF,TGTGCCAGCAGCTTGGGGTCAGGGTCTAGCTCCTATAATTCACCCCTCCACTTT
TRBJ2-1,TRBV5-1,NA,NA,CASSFGGRGNNEQFF,TGCGCCAGCAGCTTTGGGGGACGCGGCAACAATGAGCAGTTCTTC
TRBJ1-3,TRBV11-1,NA,NA,CASSYGLTSGNTIYF,TGTGCCAGCAGCTACGGGCTAACTTCTGGAAACACCATATATTTT
TRBJ2-1,TRBV5-1,NA,NA,CASSLVAGFYNEQFF,TGCGCCAGCAGCTTGGTTGCGGGATTCTACAATGAGCAGTTCTTC
TRBJ2-2,TRBV7-9,NA,NA,CASSPDSTGELFF,TGTGCCAGCAGCCCCGACTCCACCGGGGAGCTGTTTTTT
TRBJ2-1,TRBV19,NA,NA,CASSLVSNEQFF,TGTGCCAGTAGTCTGGTTTCCAATGAGCAGTTCTTC
TRBJ2-2,TRBV7-9,NA,once,CASSLIGRELFF,TGTGCCAGCAGCTTAATTGGTAGGGAGCTGTTTTTT
TRBJ1-4,TRBV6-5,TRBD1,NA,CASSWQGGTNEKLFF,TGTGCCAGCAGTTGGCAAGGGGGCACTAATGAAAAACTGTTTTTT